Listed below are T cell receptor beta chains from one sample, sequenced in a study of neoadjuvant nivolumab and ipilimumab in lung cancer. Profiling relied on immunoSEQ multiplex PCR, and the TCRdb table lists in-frame clones only, not all of them. This sample has tens of thousands of clones, with approximately 90% found just once. The source was blood, collected before neoadjuvant nivolumab, alone or with ipilimumab. These receptors were obtained from an adult with non-small cell lung cancer. Some clones in this sample may be carry-over from other donors' samples. Each CDR3 is given with its conserved first and last residue. Fields, in order: D gene, V gene, clone size, J gene, CDR3 protein, CDR3 DNA. D genes are given only for firm matches. Size is omitted from some rows. Given values are once, few, many or a class for expanded clones.

>.|TRBV7-2|.|TRBJ1-2
CASSFSSNYGYTF
TGTGCCAGCAGCTTTAGTTCTAACTATGGCTACACCTTC
>.|TRBV7-6|.|TRBJ2-1
CASSLDVPNEQFF
TGTGCCAGCAGCTTAGATGTCCCCAATGAGCAGTTCTTC
>.|TRBV11-1|.|TRBJ2-1
CASSLRETYNEQFF
TGTGCCAGCAGCTTACGGGAAACCTACAATGAGCAGTTCTTC
>TRBD1|TRBV2|.|TRBJ2-5
CASPGDRSSQETQYF
TGTGCCAGCCCGGGGGACAGGAGCTCGCAAGAGACCCAGTACTTC
>TRBD1|TRBV7-9|.|TRBJ2-7
CASSFYRGSYEQYF
TGTGCCAGCAGCTTCTACAGGGGATCCTACGAGCAGTACTTC
>.|TRBV15|.|TRBJ2-1
CATSRDSGYEQFF
TGTGCCACCAGCAGAGATTCAGGTTATGAGCAGTTCTTC
>TRBD1|TRBV18|.|TRBJ2-2
CASPSTDRGTGELFF
TGTGCCAGCCCCTCCACGGACAGGGGAACCGGGGAGCTGTTTTTT
>TRBD2|TRBV10-3|.|TRBJ2-1
CAISDPRGERERNEQFF
TGTGCCATCAGCGATCCCAGGGGCGAGCGGGAGCGTAATGAGCAGTTCTTC
>TRBD2|TRBV10-1|.|TRBJ2-2
CATPLGGRGTGELFF
TGCGCCACCCCGCTGGGCGGGAGGGGAACCGGGGAGCTGTTTTTT
>.|TRBV5-1|once|TRBJ2-1
CASRAPGNDRHNEQFF
TGCGCCAGCAGAGCCCCCGGCAACGATCGGCACAATGAGCAGTTCTTC
>.|TRBV7-4|.|TRBJ2-1
CASSLGGRNEQFF
TGTGCCAGCAGCTTAGGAGGGCGCAATGAGCAGTTCTTC
>TRBD2|TRBV11-2|.|TRBJ2-7
CASSFGLAPYEQYF
TGTGCCAGCAGTTTCGGACTAGCCCCCTACGAGCAGTACTTC
>TRBD1|TRBV7-6|.|TRBJ2-2
CASRISGGGSTGELFF
TGTGCCAGCAGGATATCAGGGGGCGGAAGCACCGGGGAGCTGTTTTTT
>.|TRBV30|.|TRBJ2-2
CAWSVGRGANTGELFF
TGTGCCTGGAGTGTCGGAAGGGGCGCTAACACCGGGGAGCTGTTTTTT
>.|TRBV29-1|few|TRBJ2-7
CSVEIADYEQYF
TGCAGCGTTGAGATTGCCGATTACGAGCAGTACTTC
>.|TRBV10-1|.|TRBJ2-6
CASSESGANVLTF
TGCGCCAGCAGTGAATCTGGGGCCAACGTCCTGACTTTC
>TRBD1|TRBV5-5|.|TRBJ2-7
CASSYGQGVTRQYF
TGTGCCAGCAGCTACGGACAGGGAGTAACGAGGCAGTACTTC
>.|TRBV19|.|TRBJ2-1
CASSIELEYNEQFF
TGTGCCAGTAGTATAGAACTGGAATACAATGAGCAGTTCTTC
>TRBD1|TRBV5-1|.|TRBJ2-1
CASTDDRDPYNEQFF
TGCGCCAGCACCGACGACAGGGACCCCTACAATGAGCAGTTCTTC
>.|TRBV27|few|TRBJ2-5
CASSSDREETQYF
TGTGCCAGCAGTTCGGACAGAGAAGAGACCCAGTACTTC
>TRBD1|TRBV7-8|.|TRBJ2-4
CASSLAGARGAKNIQYF
TGTGCCAGCAGCTTAGCGGGAGCCAGGGGGGCCAAAAACATTCAGTACTTC
>.|TRBV18|.|TRBJ1-2
CASSPPGSRVNGYTF
TGTGCCAGCTCACCACCGGGGAGCAGGGTTAATGGCTACACCTTC
>TRBD2|TRBV15|.|TRBJ2-1
CATSRVGSGRRLEQFF
TGTGCCACCAGCAGAGTAGGGAGCGGGAGAAGGCTTGAGCAGTTCTTC
>.|TRBV7-6|once|TRBJ2-5
CASSSQETQYF
TGTGCCAGCAGCTCACAAGAGACCCAGTACTTC
>.|TRBV7-9|.|TRBJ2-1
CASSSSDGGYNEQFF
TGTGCCAGCAGCTCCTCCGACGGAGGGTACAATGAGCAGTTCTTC
>.|TRBV19|.|TRBJ1-1
CASSTLWGTEAFF
TGTGCCAGTAGTACCCTCTGGGGCACTGAAGCTTTCTTT
>TRBD1|TRBV20-1|.|TRBJ1-2
CSARTGAGYTF
TGCAGTGCTCGGACAGGGGCTGGCTACACCTTC
>TRBD1|TRBV7-9|.|TRBJ1-5
CASSPGTGVQPQHF
TGTGCCAGCAGCCCCGGGACAGGGGTTCAGCCCCAGCATTTT
>.|TRBV15|.|TRBJ2-7
CATSLAYSSYEQYF
TGTGCCACCAGCCTAGCGTATAGCTCCTACGAGCAGTACTTC
>.|TRBV30|.|TRBJ1-5
CAWSDGNSNQPQHF
TGTGCCTGGAGTGACGGGAATAGCAATCAGCCCCAGCATTTT
>.|TRBV29-1|.|TRBJ1-5
CSVGDSNQPQHF
TGCAGCGTTGGCGATAGCAATCAGCCCCAGCATTTT
>TRBD2|TRBV4-3|.|TRBJ2-2
CASSPRVAGANTGELFF
TGCGCCAGCAGCCCCCGGGTGGCGGGAGCGAACACCGGGGAGCTGTTTTTT
>TRBD1|TRBV5-1|once|TRBJ1-2
CASSQGQGASYGYTF
TGCGCCAGCAGCCAGGGACAGGGGGCTAGCTATGGCTACACCTTC
>.|TRBV30|.|TRBJ1-2
CAWSSLGSGYTF
TGTGCCTGGAGTTCACTCGGAAGCGGCTACACCTTC
>.|TRBV7-2|.|TRBJ2-7
CASSFAGAYEQYF
TGTGCCAGCAGCTTTGCTGGGGCCTACGAGCAGTACTTC
>.|TRBV5-5|.|TRBJ2-7
CASSPGTLDYEQYF
TGTGCCAGCAGCCCTGGGACCCTAGACTACGAGCAGTACTTC
>TRBD1|TRBV7-9|.|TRBJ1-1
CASSFWDRGTEAFF
TGTGCCAGCAGCTTTTGGGACAGAGGCACTGAAGCTTTCTTT
>.|TRBV2|.|TRBJ2-3
CASSDFREGTDTQYF
TGTGCCAGCAGTGATTTCAGGGAGGGCACAGATACGCAGTATTTT
>.|TRBV20-1|.|TRBJ1-1
CSASRQDGAFF
TGCAGTGCTAGTAGGCAGGACGGAGCTTTCTTT
>TRBD2|TRBV10-2|.|TRBJ2-1
CASRGTSGSVYNEQFF
TGCGCCAGCAGAGGGACTAGCGGGAGTGTCTACAATGAGCAGTTCTTC
>.|TRBV5-1|.|TRBJ1-1
CASSLEDSRGAFF
TGCGCCAGCAGCTTGGAGGACTCGAGGGGAGCTTTCTTT
>TRBD2|TRBV5-5|.|TRBJ2-7
CASSVSGSSYEQYF
TGTGCCAGCAGCGTCAGCGGGAGCTCCTACGAGCAGTACTTC
>.|TRBV29-1|once|TRBJ1-2
CSVSNRDGNYGYTF
TGCAGCGTTTCTAACCGGGACGGCAACTATGGCTACACCTTC
>TRBD2|TRBV4-1|.|TRBJ2-5
CASSPRAGAVETQYF
TGCGCCAGCAGCCCGCGTGCGGGAGCGGTTGAGACCCAGTACTTC
>.|TRBV6-5|.|TRBJ2-7
CASRAGLLEQYF
TGTGCCAGCAGAGCGGGCCTACTGGAGCAGTACTTC
>TRBD1|TRBV5-1|.|TRBJ1-4
CASSLGTRDRGLFF
TGCGCCAGCAGCTTGGGCACCCGGGACAGGGGTCTGTTTTTT
>.|TRBV7-3|.|TRBJ2-1
CASSLTEARGGEQFF
TGTGCCAGCAGCTTAACGGAGGCGAGGGGAGGTGAGCAGTTCTTC
>.|TRBV5-4|.|TRBJ2-7
CASSVKGGSYEQYF
TGTGCCAGCAGCGTCAAGGGGGGTAGCTACGAGCAGTACTTC
>TRBD1|TRBV18|once|TRBJ1-1
CASSPFGPVTGVNTEAFF
TGTGCCAGCTCCCCTTTTGGCCCCGTTACAGGGGTTAACACTGAAGCTTTCTTT
>TRBD2|TRBV7-8|.|TRBJ2-7
CASSHYGTSGSGYEQYF
TGTGCCAGCAGCCACTACGGGACTAGCGGGAGTGGTTACGAGCAGTACTTC
>TRBD2|TRBV14|.|TRBJ2-1
CASSQEPPPSGREQFF
TGTGCCAGCAGCCAAGAACCCCCCCCTAGCGGGAGGGAGCAGTTCTTC
>TRBD2|TRBV30|.|TRBJ2-7
CAWGGLAGYYEQYF
TGTGCCTGGGGAGGACTAGCGGGATACTACGAGCAGTACTTC
>TRBD1|TRBV10-1|.|TRBJ1-1
CASPDRVCGATEAFF
TGCGCCAGCCCCGACAGGGTTTGTGGGGCCACTGAAGCTTTCTTT
>.|TRBV5-1|.|TRBJ2-3
CASSFRGADTQYF
TGCGCCAGCAGCTTTAGGGGCGCGGATACGCAGTATTTT
>.|TRBV7-2|.|TRBJ2-3
CASSSGPFPDTQYF
TGTGCCAGCAGCTCGGGTCCTTTTCCAGATACGCAGTATTTT